Sequencing of this T cell receptor (beta chain) was carried out in a study of blood T cell repertoires in COVID-19. Study at large: In each case, the material was cDNA or gDNA derived from T cells, B-cell-depleted T cells, or PBMCs.

Methods used by the authors: Using reference gene primer amplification, nucleated cell counts were estimated. Clones were read by immunoSEQ multiplex PCR, and TCRdb kept only the in-frame ones, dropping some. The D gene and trimming were derived from the DNA, and the V and J assignments and clone size from that table. This sample yields about 140,000 clones, of which about 84% are seen a single time; approximately 5.8% belongs to the top ten. The J segment lost 5 bases and the V segment lost 3 bases, leaving 11 bases of the junction unmatched. This CDR3 comprises 16 residues. Germline V gene sequence: CDR1 LGHNA, CDR2 YNFKEQ.

This chain joins TRBV4-2 and TRBJ2-5, with 8 bases fitting TRBD2. Specimen: peripheral blood. The clonotype was recovered from a human donor in a cohort sampled during active COVID-19. This chain's CDR3 is CASSQPSGGGMETQYF. CDR3 DNA sequence: TGTGCCAGCAGCCAGCCCTCCGGGGGGGGTATGGAGACCCAGTACTTC.